Shown below are 7 T cell receptor beta chains from a single sample sequenced in a study of fetal regulatory T cell absence and autoimmunity. Clones were read by immunoSEQ multiplex PCR, and TCRdb kept only the in-frame ones, dropping some. Found here are about 95,000 clones, 72% of them singletons; the top ten hold 2%. Sequencing was done on a sample of pancreas tissue. These receptors came from a male donor with IPEX syndrome.

A single count supports this clone. This chain connects TRBV5-4 to TRBJ2-7, with a weak D call TRBD1 (6 bases). The CDR3 covers 14 residues. The germline CDR1 and CDR2 sequences are SGHNT and YYREEE (reference sequence). V was trimmed by 4 bases and J by 3 bases, leaving 14 bases between them. CDR3 residues: CASSRDRLDYEQYF. CDR3 DNA: TGTGCCAGCAGCAGAGACAGGTTGGACTACGAGCAGTACTTC.

The sample holds a few counts of this clone. This chain connects TRBV7-7 to TRBJ2-5; TRBD2 agrees at 7 bases. Germline V CDR1 and CDR2: SSHAT, FNYEAQ (reference sequence). The V segment lost 7 bases and the J segment 3 bases; nucleotides outside the gene matches: 11. The CDR3 extends over 15 amino acids. Written as DNA, the CDR3 is TGTGCCAGCACCTTGGGTTCGGCGGGGGAAGAGACCCAGTACTTC. It specifies CASTLGSAGEETQYF. Filled out from reference TRBV7-7 and TRBJ2-5, the complete variable domain reads GAGVSQSPRYKVTKRGQDVTLRCDPISSHATLYWYQQALGQGPEFLTYFNYEAQPDKSGLPSDRFSAERPEGSISTLTIQRTEQRDSAMYRCASTLGSAGEETQYFGPGTRLLVL.

The chain employs TRBV30 and TRBJ1-3; D call uncertain. Trimming took 2 bases from V and 4 from J, leaving 3 bases between them. Germline CDR1 reads GTSNPN; CDR2 reads SVGIG (reference sequence). The CDR3 extends over 11 amino acids. CDR3 region: CAWSSGNTIYF. CDR3 nucleotide sequence: TGTGCCTGGAGTTCGGGAAACACCATATATTTT. Variable domain in full (rest from reference TRBV30 and TRBJ1-3): SQTIHQWPATLVQPVGSPLSLECTVEGTSNPNLYWYRQAAGRGLQLLFYSVGIGQISSEVPQNLSASRPQDRQFILSSKKLLLSDSGFYLCAWSSGNTIYFGEGSWLTVV.

This clone was seen only once. The genes are TRBV29-1 and TRBJ2-1; D possibly uses TRBD1 or TRBD2 (11 bases each). This CDR3 comprises 18 residues. V dropped 3 bases and J dropped 8 bases, with 29 bases sitting between them. CDR1 is SQVTM, CDR2 ANQGSEA, per germline. The CDR3 here is CSVESLGQGGTSGDEQFF. The CDR3 DNA is TGCAGCGTTGAGAGCCTGGGACAGGGGGGGACTAGCGGTGATGAGCAGTTCTTC.

The rearrangement links TRBV5-4 to TRBJ2-7, with D hard to call. CDR3 size: 14 residues. V was cut by 2 bases and J by 3 bases, with 12 bases left in between. CDR1 and CDR2 (germline): SGHNT, YYREEE (reference sequence). The CDR3 region is CASSFTGRIYEQYF. CDR3 in DNA: TGTGCCAGCAGCTTTACCGGACGGATCTACGAGCAGTACTTC.

The rearrangement links TRBV14 to TRBJ2-3; no clear D gene. V was pared by 6 bases and J by 2 bases, with 9 bases between. Per germline, CDR1 SGHDN and CDR2 FVKESK. The CDR3 length is 13 residues. DNA for the CDR3: TGTGCCAGCAGGGGCCACCCCACAGATACGCAGTATTTT. Residues: CASRGHPTDTQYF.

The rearrangement uses TRBV7-8 and TRBJ2-1; 8 positions agree with TRBD2. The CDR3 is 13 residues long. Trimming at V came to 5 bases and at J to 10 bases, leaving 7 bases not matched to a gene. Germline loops: CDR1 SGHVS, CDR2 FQNEAQ. CDR3 region: CASSLQRLAEQFF. The CDR3 region has the DNA TGTGCCAGCAGCCTTCAAAGACTAGCGGAGCAGTTCTTC.